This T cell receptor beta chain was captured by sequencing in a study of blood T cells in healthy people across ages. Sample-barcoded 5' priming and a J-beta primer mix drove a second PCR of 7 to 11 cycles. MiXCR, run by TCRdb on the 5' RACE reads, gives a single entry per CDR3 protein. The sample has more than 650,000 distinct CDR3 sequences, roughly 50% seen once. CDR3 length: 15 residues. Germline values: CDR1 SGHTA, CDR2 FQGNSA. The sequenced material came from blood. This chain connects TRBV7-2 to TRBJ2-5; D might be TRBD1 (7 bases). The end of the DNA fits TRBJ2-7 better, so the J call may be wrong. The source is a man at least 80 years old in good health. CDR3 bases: TGTGCCAGCAGCTTGCGGCCAGGGGGGACCTACGAGCAGTACTTC. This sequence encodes CASSLRPGGTYEQYF.